The 11 T cell receptor beta chains given below trace back to one sample, sequenced in a study of CD8+CD57+ T cells in acquired aplastic anemia. The patients chosen for sequencing had shown expansion of CD8+CD57+ cells (detected by flow cytometry). Genomic DNA was employed as the template in profiling TCR beta VDJ and CDR3. Each CDR3 protein is one row after TCRdb ran MiXCR on the reads. The sample includes some 200,000 distinct CDR3 sequences, 55% to 65% of them seen just once. Sequencing was performed on sorted CD4+, CD8+, or CD8+CD57+ T cells (not recorded which) from PBMCs. These receptors were obtained from a human donor with aplastic anemia.

V and J are TRBV7-8 and TRBJ2-1; D ambiguous. This CDR3 comprises 11 residues. Trimming pared 4 bases from V and 12 bases from J, leaving 10 bases between. Germline assignment: CDR1 SGHVS and CDR2 FQNEAQ. In DNA form, the CDR3 reads TGTGCCAGCAGCTCCGACCTGAGGCAGTTCTTC. Its translation: CASSSDLRQFF.

As DNA, the CDR3 is TGTGCCAGCAGTGCGGGGGAAGGGACAGGGCAGTACTTC. Translated: CASSAGEGTGQYF. The chain carries TRBV6-1 and TRBJ2-7; TRBD1 matches 8 bases. The CDR3 runs to 13 residues. Germline assignment: CDR1 MNHNS and CDR2 SASEGT. Trimming removed 4 bases from V and 9 bases from J; junction bases left unmatched: 8.

The V gene is TRBV24-1, the J gene TRBJ2-3; 8 bases map to TRBD1. Losses at the gene ends were 3 bases for V and 4 bases for J; bases not matched to a gene: 5. From germline, CDR1 is KGHDR and CDR2 SFDVKD. The CDR3 totals 15 residues. DNA for the CDR3: TGTGCCACCAGTGATCTTAGACAGGGGTCAGATACGCAGTATTTT. Its protein is CATSDLRQGSDTQYF.

CDR3 coding DNA: TGTGCCAGCAGCTCTCTTAACGAGCAGTACTTC. Its translation is CASSSLNEQYF. V and J are TRBV5-4 and TRBJ2-7; no firm D call. V lost 3 bases to trimming and J lost 5 bases, with 6 bases between them. The CDR3 length is 11 residues. Germline V gives CDR1 SGHNT, CDR2 YYREEE (reference sequence).

The chain carries TRBV5-1 and TRBJ2-5; TRBD2 is a possible D gene (5 bases). This CDR3 comprises 14 residues. The V end lost 5 bases, the J end lost 4 bases, and 15 bases lay between the germline ends. The germline CDR1 and CDR2 sequences are SGHRS and YFSETQ. The CDR3 loop reads CASSNPRGGETQYF. In DNA, the CDR3 is TGCGCCAGCAGTAATCCACGAGGAGGAGAGACCCAGTACTTC.

V is TRBV6-5 and J is TRBJ1-6; 8 nucleotides line up with TRBD1. Germline loops: CDR1 MNHEY, CDR2 SVGAGI. Germline trimming cut 6 bases from V and 7 bases from J; bases unmatched to any gene: 5. The CDR3 has 14 residues. Written as DNA, the CDR3 is TGTGCCAGCAGCCATGGACAGGGAAATTCACCCCTCCACTTT. As protein: CASSHGQGNSPLHF.

The chain is built from TRBV25-1 and TRBJ2-7; TRBD2 might be the D (6 bases). Germline V gives CDR1 MGHDK, CDR2 SYGVNS. The CDR3 loop spans 16 amino acids. V lost 7 bases and J lost 2, with 21 bases in between. The CDR3: CASTWGGVEVPYEQYF. Here the CDR3 DNA reads TGTGCCAGCACCTGGGGCGGGGTGGAGGTCCCCTACGAGCAGTACTTC.

The CDR3 spells CASSFGTRGDGYTF. CDR3 nucleotide sequence: TGTGCCAGCAGCTTCGGGACCCGGGGGGACGGCTACACCTTC. The chain is built from TRBV7-3 and TRBJ1-2, with D perhaps matching TRBD1 (5 bases). Between the trimmed V and J ends, which lost 3 bases and 8 bases, there was a span of 16 bases. The length of the CDR3 is 14 residues. Germline values: CDR1 SGHTA, CDR2 FQGTGA.

The J gene is TRBJ1-1, the V gene TRBV19, with D unclear. The CDR3 has 11 amino acids. Germline-derived CDR1 and CDR2 are LNHDA and SQIVND (reference sequence). Between the trimmed V and J ends, which lost 9 bases and 6 bases, there was a span of 11 bases. The CDR3 protein is CASSLSSEAFF. As DNA, the CDR3 is TGTGCCAGCAGTTTGAGCTCTGAAGCTTTCTTT.

Comment on this clonotype: Since no conserved phenylalanine or tryptophan closes the CDR3, a read error is the likely cause. The DNA is left out, because the CDR3 cannot be placed on it with certainty; the CDR3 is given as TCRdb lists it. The CDR3 sequence is CSVKLRRDREVD. The rearrangement joins TRBV20-1 to TRBJ2-5; TRBD1, as called in the table, went unchecked against the DNA. Germline values: CDR1 DFQATT, CDR2 SNEGSKA (reference sequence). The CDR3 numbers 12 amino acids, ends counted.

The gene calls are TRBV25-1 and TRBJ2-7; maybe TRBD1 (6 bases). The V gene's germline CDR1 is MGHDK and CDR2 SYGVNS. V was clipped by 8 bases and J by 2 bases, with 10 bases between them. The CDR3 spans 12 residues. The CDR3 loop reads CASSDRTYEQYF. In nucleotides, the CDR3 is TGTGCCAGCTCGGACAGAACCTACGAGCAGTACTTC.